The next 20 T cell receptor beta chains were all read from a single sample in a study of T cells after yellow fever vaccination. MiXCR, run by TCRdb on the 5' RACE reads, gives a single entry per CDR3 protein. Among about 320,000 distinct CDR3 sequences listed, around 7% were seen once. The material sequenced was PBMCs, taken roughly 47 days after the first yellow fever vaccination. These receptors all stem from a man aged 18-30 years who received the YFV17D yellow fever vaccine.

This clonotype was seen a handful of times. The chain is built from TRBV11-2 and TRBJ1-2; no definite D call. The CDR3 spans 15 residues. The germline V gene has CDR1 SGHAT and CDR2 FQNNGV. Trimming took off 5 bases at V and 2 bases at J, with 15 bases between the two ends. The CDR3 loop reads CASSRLSTGNYGYTF. The CDR3 DNA follows: TGTGCCAGCAGCCGCCTTTCCACCGGCAACTATGGCTACACCTTC.

In this sample, this clonotype turned up a few times. This chain uses TRBV16 with TRBJ2-7, with D possibly matching TRBD1 (7 bases). This CDR3 has 15 amino acids. V gave up 1 base and J gave up 2 bases, with 12 bases separating them. Germline V gene lookup returns CDR1 KGHSY and CDR2 FQNENV. CDR3 sequence: CASSQFRGVAYEQYV. The CDR3 nucleotides read TGTGCCAGCAGCCAATTCAGGGGGGTGGCCTACGAGCAGTACGTC.

This clonotype was recorded a few times. The chain employs TRBV11-2 and TRBJ1-2; 9 bases match TRBD1. This CDR3 comprises 15 residues. Per germline, CDR1 SGHAT and CDR2 FQNNGV. J gave up 6 bases and V 4 bases, and 9 bases lay outside the gene matches. The CDR3 loop is CASSSPPWTGDGYTF. The CDR3 DNA is TGTGCCAGCAGCTCCCCTCCCTGGACAGGGGATGGCTACACCTTC.

J is TRBJ2-1 and V is TRBV5-5; D is ambiguous. Trimming removed 1 base at V and 6 bases at J, with 8 bases between. The CDR3 contains 13 residues. From germline, CDR1 is SGHKS and CDR2 YYEKEE (reference sequence). CDR3 nucleotide sequence: TGTGCCAGCAGCTTGCGAAGCTGCAATGAGCAGTTCTTC. It translates to CASSLRSCNEQFF.

The chain has TRBV5-1 and TRBJ2-3; D assignment may be TRBD1 or TRBD2 (6 bases each). The CDR3 runs 15 residues. V was trimmed by 4 bases and J by 2 bases, leaving 14 bases between them. Germline assignment: CDR1 SGHRS and CDR2 YFSETQ. The CDR3 protein is CASSPGAGSTDTQYF. CDR3 DNA sequence: TGCGCCAGCAGCCCGGGGGCAGGGTCCACAGATACGCAGTATTTT.

This clonotype was counted between two and nine times. The chain is built from TRBV5-4 and TRBJ1-3, with TRBD1 matching over 10 bases. The CDR3 is made up of 16 amino acids. The J segment lost 1 base and the V segment lost 4 bases, leaving 5 bases of the junction unmatched. Germline V gene data show CDR1 as SGHNT and CDR2 as YYREEE (reference sequence). CDR3 DNA sequence: TGTGCCAGCAGCAGGGGACAGGGGATTTCTGGAAACACCATATATTTT. Its translation is CASSRGQGISGNTIYF.

In this sample, this clonotype turned up many times. The chain combines TRBV12-3 or TRBV12-4 with TRBJ2-2; D could derive from TRBD1 or TRBD2 (5 bases each). The CDR3 covers 16 residues. V was shortened by 6 bases and J by 4 bases, with 18 bases between the two germline ends. CDR3 in amino acids: CASRPDRDGFTGELFF. The CDR3, as DNA: TGTGCCAGCAGGCCTGATAGGGACGGCTTCACCGGGGAGCTGTTTTTT.

The sample holds a few counts of this clonotype. This chain connects TRBV12-3 or TRBV12-4 to TRBJ1-3, with D unresolved. The CDR3 is 10 residues long. V was pared by 4 bases and J by 13 bases, with 8 bases between. CDR3 sequence reads: CASSSMNIYF. CDR3 nucleotide sequence: TGTGCCAGCAGTTCAATGAATATATATTTT.

This clonotype came up a few times. The V gene is TRBV5-5, the J gene TRBJ2-7, with 10 bases lining up with TRBD1. CDR3 length: 15 residues. Germline assignment: CDR1 SGHKS and CDR2 YYEKEE (reference sequence). With 0 bases clipped from V and 4 bases from J, the junction kept 4 bases outside the gene matches. CDR3: CASSLAGTGEYEQYV. The CDR3 bases are TGTGCCAGCAGCTTGGCTGGGACAGGGGAGTACGAGCAGTACGTC.

This clonotype was seen more than once but under ten times. The chain uses TRBV30 and TRBJ1-2; D call uncertain. Germline V gene lookup returns CDR1 GTSNPN and CDR2 SVGIG (reference sequence). The CDR3 is 13 amino acids. The ends were cut back, 3 bases at V and 1 base at J, with 9 bases in the middle. Here the CDR3 DNA reads TGTGCCTGGAGGACCGGTATTAACTATGGCTACACCTTC. As protein: CAWRTGINYGYTF.

In its sample, this clonotype was seen many times. CDR3 in amino acids: CASSHRTRAGLKTQYF. DNA for the CDR3: TGTGCCAGCAGCCATCGGACGCGTGCAGGGTTGAAGACCCAGTACTTC. The chain has TRBV3-1 and TRBJ2-5; weak D call: TRBD1 (5 bases). V lost 3 bases, J lost 6 bases, and 20 bases lay in between. Germline CDR1 and CDR2: LGHDT and YNNKEL (reference sequence). This CDR3 region has 16 residues.

Many counts were recorded for this clonotype. The V gene is TRBV29-1, the J gene TRBJ2-5; TRBD1 aligns across 9 bases. In germline, CDR1 is SQVTM, CDR2 ANQGSEA. Trimming took 7 bases from V and 2 from J; bases not matched to a gene: 11. The CDR3 loop spans 15 amino acids. The CDR3 nucleotides are TGCAGCGGAACCGGCGACAGGGGGTGGCAAGAGACCCAGTACTTC. Its translation is CSGTGDRGWQETQYF. Looking up the rest from reference TRBV29-1 and TRBJ2-5 gives the full variable domain: SAVISQKPSRDICQRGTSLTIQCQVDSQVTMMFWYRQQPGQSLTLIATANQGSEATYESGFVIDKFPISRPNLTFSTLTVSNMSPEDSSIYLCSGTGDRGWQETQYFGPGTRLLVL.

This clonotype was detected only a few times. This chain links TRBV20-1 with TRBJ2-3, with D uncertain. The germline V gene encodes CDR1 DFQATT and CDR2 SNEGSKA (reference sequence). The CDR3 is 12 residues long. CDR3 DNA: TGCAGCGCCCCCGACTGGTCAGATACGCAGTATTTT. This encodes CSAPDWSDTQYF.

The table lists this clonotype with a few counts. The chain links TRBV4-1 to TRBJ2-5; D may be TRBD1 or TRBD2 (5 bases each). From germline, CDR1 is MGHRA and CDR2 YSYEKL. V was clipped by 3 bases and J by 4 bases, with 15 bases between them. The CDR3 spans 15 residues. CDR3 sequence (DNA): TGCGCCAGCAGCCACGGGACCGCAAAAGGAGAGACCCAGTACTTC. Residues: CASSHGTAKGETQYF.

This clonotype was counted between two and nine times. The chain uses TRBV20-1 and TRBJ1-2, with 8 bases fitting TRBD1. The V and J ends lost 4 bases and 9 bases, in that order; junction bases with no gene match: 10. The CDR3 length is 13 residues. Looked up from germline, CDR1 is DFQATT and CDR2 is SNEGSKA (reference sequence). DNA for the CDR3: TGCAGTGCTAAGCGGACAGGGCCGGGGAGCTACACCTTC. This translates into CSAKRTGPGSYTF.

This clonotype came up many times. The J gene is TRBJ2-4, the V gene TRBV9; 9 bases agree with TRBD2. Trimming at V came to 2 bases and at J to 8 bases, leaving 14 bases not matched to a gene. The CDR3 extends over 17 amino acids. Germline V gene data show CDR1 as SGDLS and CDR2 as YYNGEE. Here the CDR3 reads CASSVQPAGGPRDIQYF. CDR3 nucleotides: TGTGCCAGCAGCGTCCAACCGGCGGGGGGGCCGAGGGACATTCAGTACTTC. The full variable domain, in which reference TRBV9 and TRBJ2-4 provide the parts outside the CDR3, is DSGVTQTPKHLITATGQRVTLRCSPRSGDLSVYWYQQSLDQGLQFLIQYYNGEERAKGNILERFSAQQFPDLHSELNLSSLELGDSALYFCASSVQPAGGPRDIQYFGAGTRLSVL.

This sequence joins TRBV7-2 and TRBJ1-6; unclear D gene. CDR3 length equals 13 residues. Deletions cut 4 bases from V and 7 bases from J, with 8 bases between. Germline values: CDR1 SGHTA, CDR2 FQGNSA. The DNA for the CDR3 is TGTGCCAGCAGCTACCGTGCCAATTCACCCCTCCACTTT. Protein sequence: CASSYRANSPLHF.

This clonotype was seen repeatedly, ten times or more. V and J are TRBV5-1 and TRBJ2-3; 11 bases map to TRBD2. The CDR3 loop spans 15 amino acids. Germline lookup yields CDR1 SGHRS and CDR2 YFSETQ. The junction had 4 bases not matched to a gene; V was cut back by 1 base and J by 6 bases. CDR3 protein: CASSLTSGGRDTQYF. The CDR3, as DNA: TGCGCCAGCAGCTTGACTAGCGGGGGAAGGGATACGCAGTATTTT.

Many counts were recorded for this clonotype. The chain couples TRBV7-2 to TRBJ2-1; 8 bases line up with TRBD2. The J segment lost 3 bases and the V segment lost 5 bases, leaving 9 bases of the junction unmatched. This CDR3 is 16 amino acids long. The V gene's germline CDR1 is SGHTA and CDR2 FQGNSA. Written as DNA, the CDR3 is TGTGCCAGCAGCCCACGGGGCGGGGGGTACTACAATGAGCAGTTCTTC. It translates to CASSPRGGGYYNEQFF. The full variable domain, its missing parts supplied by reference TRBV7-2 and TRBJ2-1, is GAGVSQSPSNKVTEKGKDVELRCDPISGHTALYWYRQSLGQGLEFLIYFQGNSAPDKSGLPSDRFSAERTGGSVSTLTIQRTQQEDSAVYLCASSPRGGGYYNEQFFGPGTRLTVL.

The sample holds a few counts of this clonotype. The chain employs TRBV15 and TRBJ2-1; D possibly uses TRBD1 or TRBD2 (6 bases each). V was shortened by 2 bases and J by 10 bases, with 12 bases between the two germline ends. Germline V gene sequence: CDR1 LNHNV, CDR2 YYDKDF (reference sequence). The CDR3 is 13 residues long. The CDR3 reads CATSRTGASEQFF. DNA of the CDR3: TGTGCCACCAGCAGAACGGGGGCCTCAGAGCAGTTCTTC.